This T cell receptor (beta chain) comes out of a study of T cells in Graves' hyperthyroidism and ophthalmopathy (dated by TCRdb to between 2017 and 2020). Looking at the study overall: Peripheral blood was sampled at the time of initial diagnosis, prior to any treatment. TCR V-J signatures able to tell the groups apart were searched for in a discovery cohort of 90 to 100 patients, of whom more than 40 had Graves' ophthalmopathy and 57 had stable Graves' hyperthyroidism. Whether ophthalmopathy could be predicted prospectively was tested in an independent validation cohort made up of roughly 19 hyperthyroidism patients plus 17 patients who later progressed to ophthalmopathy. For training and testing, the 110 or so patients in the discovery cohort were randomly divided in a 7:3 ratio. Thyroid tissue and blood T-cell repertoires from six Graves' hyperthyroidism patients were also compared in the study. Once sampling was done, hyperthyroidism patients were given methimazole at a starting dose of 30 mg daily, whereas ophthalmopathy patients were given high-dose intravenous methylprednisolone. The paper describes TCR Vbeta CDR3 sequencing of 120 to 150 peripheral blood samples, made up of 43 ophthalmopathy patients, approximately 73 hyperthyroidism patients and 17 progressor patients.

V trim: 5 bases; J trim: 8 bases; unmatched bases: 5. CDR1 and CDR2, looked up from the germline V gene, are MNHNS and SASEGT. The CDR3 has 14 amino acids, counting the end cysteine and phenylalanine. The retained sequence is limited to the CDR3, 42 bases, with the frame set at the first base. Stable Graves' hyperthyroidism was defined as the absence of progression to ophthalmopathy over 18 months of follow-up. The hyperthyroidism patients were between 18 and 65 years old and newly diagnosed, with a disease duration of less than 2 months. Patients with uncontrolled infections, other autoimmune diseases, pregnancy or lactation were excluded. Diagnoses relied on clinical symptoms, serum thyroxine and TRAb, thyroid ultrasound and orbital computed tomography. Ficoll-Paque density gradient centrifugation was used to isolate PBMCs from 8.5 to 10 ml of fresh peripheral blood. Total RNA was extracted with Trizol reagent, and quality was checked on an Agilent 2100 Bioanalyzer.

Overall study results and their limits: Most expanded thyroid clonotypes (frequency above 0.001) were also detected in blood, suggesting blood repertoires may reflect thyroid immune responses. In validation, the model predicted progression to ophthalmopathy with approximately 71% sensitivity and over 72% specificity, a median of 6.5 months before onset. A 13 V-J signature model separated ophthalmopathy from stable hyperthyroidism, with approximately 86% sensitivity and roughly 81% specificity in cross-validation and 80%/75% in testing. Sample size was not statistically predetermined, and blinding of investigators to group allocation was not performed.

A few counts support this clonotype. Its binding antigen is unknown. Within one base of it there is no much larger clone, and no base qualities were kept. The TCR beta CDR3 regions were amplified from the RNA transcripts. The first round of RT-PCR for the TCR CDR3 was performed with the HTBI primer set and the Qiagen OneStep RT-PCR kit. Libraries were constructed in a second round of multiplex PCR, after which size selection and purification were performed. Libraries were sequenced paired-end with 100 bp reads on an Illumina HiSeq2000. The study's own analysis went as follows. SOAPnuke was used to process the raw data, with reads discarded if the reads contained adapters or uncalled bases, had a mean Phred below 15, or lacked an exact constant-primer or identifier match. COPE v1.2.5 was used to merge high-quality paired reads, and clonotypes were defined as unique nucleotide sequences. Clonotypes were aligned to IMGT TRBV, TRBD and TRBJ reference segments using MiTCR v1.1. Analysis was restricted to V-J combinations with a frequency above 0.0001, which covered approximately 99% of repertoires. The TCS score was defined as F50 (clonal expansion) divided by E x V (chaos), with BLOSUM62-based TCRdist calculated between CDR3 peptides within each V-J. Welch's t-statistics and random forest reduced 450 to 600 V-J features to about 13, which were used in a naive Bayes classifier (R e1071). Clones were called with MiXCR by TCRdb after fastp trimmed the public reads at Q25, and only in-frame beta chains were retained. One record per CDR3 amino acid sequence lists the most common genes and DNA. These V and J calls rely on TCRdb rather than the paper's analysis. This sample is represented by approximately 210,000 distinct CDR3 sequences; roughly 15% of them were singletons. Together, the top ten hold 50% of the sample.

The TCR was taken from a man aged 50 to 59 with Graves' hyperthyroidism. In this chain, TRBV6-1 is recombined with TRBJ1-6; 8 bases in the middle match TRBD1. The sequenced sample consisted of blood. The encoded CDR3 is CASSPDRDYSPLHF. The sequence in DNA is TGTGCCAGCAGTCCGGACAGGGACTATTCACCCCTCCACTTT.